This is a list of T cell receptor beta chains from one sample in a study of cytomegalovirus exposure and HLA in healthy donors. Profiled with immunoSEQ multiplex PCR; TCRdb holds only in-frame clones, not every one. This sample carries 100,000 or so clones, approximately 85% of them seen once, and the ten largest clones take 3% to 4%. Sequencing input: PBMCs. The origin of the receptors is a young man in good health and CMV-seronegative. CDR3s include the opening cysteine and the closing phenylalanine or tryptophan. The order of the fields is D gene, J gene, clone size, V gene, CDR3 DNA, CDR3 protein. The D gene is left open where the match is weak. Clone size is given for some rows only: seen once, a few or many times, or a class if the clone is expanded.

NA,TRBJ2-3,NA,TRBV10-1,TGCGCCAACCTCCGAGGTGACGGTGATACGCAGTATTTT,CANLRGDGDTQYF
NA,TRBJ2-2,NA,TRBV6-6,TGTGCCAGCAGTTACTCCAGGGGCACCGGGGAGCTGTTTTTT,CASSYSRGTGELFF
TRBD2,TRBJ2-1,NA,TRBV5-1,TGCGCCAGCAGCTTGGGCGGGGGTTTATACAATGAGCAGTTCTTC,CASSLGGGLYNEQFF
TRBD1,TRBJ2-2,NA,TRBV19,TGTGCCAGCACCTTTAGGACAGGGGGCTGGATTTCGAACACCGGGGAGCTGTTTTTT,CASTFRTGGWISNTGELFF
NA,TRBJ2-1,NA,TRBV7-9,TGTGCCAGCAGCTTAGTGAAAGGGAGCTCCTACAATGAGCAGTTCTTC,CASSLVKGSSYNEQFF
TRBD1,TRBJ2-7,NA,TRBV4-3,TGCGCCAGCAGCAGAACGACAGGGGGCGACTCCTACGAGCAGTACTTC,CASSRTTGGDSYEQYF
NA,TRBJ2-2,once,TRBV4-2,TGTGCCAGCAGCCAAGTGAGCGGCGGAACTGGGGGGTTTTCAGGGGAGCTGTTTTTT,CASSQVSGGTGGFSGELFF
NA,TRBJ2-5,NA,TRBV5-6,TGTGCCAGCAGTTCGGACTACCAAGAGACCCAGTACTTC,CASSSDYQETQYF
TRBD1,TRBJ2-2,once,TRBV15,TGTGCCACCAGCGGGCGACAGGGGGCGGGTACCGGGGAGCTGTTTTTT,CATSGRQGAGTGELFF
TRBD2,TRBJ2-3,NA,TRBV5-4,TGTGCCAGCAGCTTGGGGGCTAGCGGGACGACCACAGATACGCAGTATTTT,CASSLGASGTTTDTQYF
TRBD1,TRBJ1-1,NA,TRBV10-3,TGTGCCTCCCAGAGACAGGGGGCTTTGAACACTGAAGCTTTCTTT,CASQRQGALNTEAFF
TRBD1,TRBJ2-1,NA,TRBV11-3,TGTGCCAGCAGTACAAGGACAGGGGACTACAATGAGCAGTTCTTC,CASSTRTGDYNEQFF
NA,TRBJ2-2,NA,TRBV4-3,TGCGCCAGCAGCCGAGGACAGAACACCGGGGAGCTGTTTTTT,CASSRGQNTGELFF
NA,TRBJ2-7,NA,TRBV6-5,TGTGCCAGCAGTTACCGGGAAACCTACGAGCAGTACTTC,CASSYRETYEQYF
TRBD1,TRBJ1-1,NA,TRBV6-5,TGTGCCAGCAGTTGGACAGGGGGCGTAAGGAACACTGAAGCTTTCTTT,CASSWTGGVRNTEAFF
TRBD1,TRBJ1-5,NA,TRBV6-7,TGTGCCAGCAGTTATTCTAACAAATACCGGGACAGGGGGCGCGGGGGCAATCAGCCCCAGCATTTT,CASSYSNKYRDRGRGGNQPQHF
NA,TRBJ2-7,NA,TRBV4-3,TGCGCCAGCAGCCAAGGGACATCCGCCGGGGGTGAGCAGTACTTC,CASSQGTSAGGEQYF
TRBD1,TRBJ1-5,NA,TRBV5-8,TGTGCCAGCAGGGGACAGGTAGTCAATCAGCCCCAGCATTTT,CASRGQVVNQPQHF
TRBD1,TRBJ2-7,few,TRBV30,TGTGCCTGGACGGTGGGGACAGGGGCCTACGAGCAGTACTTC,CAWTVGTGAYEQYF
NA,TRBJ2-3,NA,TRBV7-9,TGTGCCAGCAGCTTATTTCCGGGTGGGGCCACAGATACGCAGTATTTT,CASSLFPGGATDTQYF
TRBD1,TRBJ1-4,NA,TRBV7-9,TGTGCCAGCAGCTTAGGACCACAGGGGGAACTGTTTTTT,CASSLGPQGELFF
NA,TRBJ1-5,few,TRBV7-8,TGTGCCAGCAGCTTAGGGGCAGGTTATAGCAATCAGCCCCAGCATTTT,CASSLGAGYSNQPQHF
NA,TRBJ2-1,NA,TRBV29-1,TGCAGCGTTGAAGGCGGGGCAGATTACAATGAGCAGTTCTTC,CSVEGGADYNEQFF
NA,TRBJ2-1,few,TRBV7-9,TGTGCCAGCAGCTCCCCGAGAACCACCTACAATGAGCAGTTCTTC,CASSSPRTTYNEQFF
NA,TRBJ2-6,NA,TRBV29-1,TGCAGCGTTGATTACTCTGGGGCCAACGTCCTGACTTTC,CSVDYSGANVLTF
TRBD2,TRBJ2-1,NA,TRBV28,TGTGCCACCACGGGGGGTAGCGGGAGAAATGAGCAGTTCTTC,CATTGGSGRNEQFF
NA,TRBJ1-2,NA,TRBV29-1,TGCAGCCCCGGGATTGCCTATGGCTACACCTTC,CSPGIAYGYTF
TRBD1,TRBJ2-7,NA,TRBV6-5,TGTGCCAGCAGTTACTCAGGGACAGTGGGCGGCGAGCAGTACTTC,CASSYSGTVGGEQYF
TRBD1,TRBJ2-7,NA,TRBV27,TGTGCCAGCAGTCACAGGGACAGCTCCTACGAGCAGTACTTC,CASSHRDSSYEQYF
NA,TRBJ1-5,NA,TRBV4-1,TGCGCCAGCAGCCAAGAAAGGGTAGGGGCCTCCAATCAGCCCCAGCATTTT,CASSQERVGASNQPQHF
NA,TRBJ2-7,NA,TRBV6-5,TGTGCCAGCAGCCGGGGGATTGAGGATGCCGAGCAGTACTTC,CASSRGIEDAEQYF
TRBD2,TRBJ2-3,NA,TRBV7-2,TGTGCCAGCAGCCCGCGGACTAGTCGGTGGTCAGATACGCAGTATTTT,CASSPRTSRWSDTQYF
TRBD1,TRBJ2-2,NA,TRBV5-1,TGCGCCAGCAGCTTGGTGGGACAGACCGGGGAGCTGTTTTTT,CASSLVGQTGELFF
NA,TRBJ2-7,NA,TRBV7-2,TGTGCCAGCAGCTACGGACATACTTCCTACGAGCAGTACTTC,CASSYGHTSYEQYF
NA,TRBJ1-6,few,TRBV30,TGTGCGGGGGGTCAAGATAATTCACCCCTCCACTTT,CAGGQDNSPLHF
NA,TRBJ2-7,NA,TRBV9,TGTGCCAGCAGCGTATCAGGGGACCCCTCCTACGAGCAGTACTTC,CASSVSGDPSYEQYF
TRBD2,TRBJ2-5,NA,TRBV5-4,TGTGCCAGCAGCTTGCCCCCCCCTAGCGGGGAGACCCAGTACTTC,CASSLPPPSGETQYF
TRBD1,TRBJ2-5,NA,TRBV5-4,TGTGCCAGCAGCAGGGACAGCAACCAAGAGACCCAGTACTTC,CASSRDSNQETQYF
TRBD2,TRBJ2-2,NA,TRBV10-3,TGTGCCATCAGTGCAAGGACTAGCGGGGCTTCCGGGGAGCTGTTTTTT,CAISARTSGASGELFF
NA,TRBJ2-7,once,TRBV18,TGTGCCAGCTCCGCTGGACAGAGCTCCTACGAGCAGTACTTC,CASSAGQSSYEQYF
TRBD1,TRBJ1-2,NA,TRBV30,TGTGCCTGGGGGCCCCCCCGGACAGGGGGCCTTCCTAACTATGGCTACACCTTC,CAWGPPRTGGLPNYGYTF
TRBD2,TRBJ2-3,NA,TRBV29-1,TGCAGCGCCGGAACTAGCGTAGATACGCAGTATTTT,CSAGTSVDTQYF
TRBD2,TRBJ2-1,NA,TRBV5-1,TGCGCCAGCAGCCGGCTAGCGGGAATAGGTACGAATGAGCAGTTCTTC,CASSRLAGIGTNEQFF
NA,TRBJ1-6,NA,TRBV2,TGTGCCAGCGGCGCAGGCCTCTCGGGGCTCCACTTT,CASGAGLSGLHF
NA,TRBJ1-2,once,TRBV7-9,TGTGCCAGCAGCCCCGGGGTGTCAGGGGTCGGTGGCTACACCTTC,CASSPGVSGVGGYTF
NA,TRBJ2-2,once,TRBV5-1,TGCGCCAGCAGCGATTTTGGGAGTCTCTCGAACACCGGGGAGCTGTTTTTT,CASSDFGSLSNTGELFF
TRBD2,TRBJ2-3,NA,TRBV30,TGTGCCTGGAGTGTAATACGGGGGGGTAGAAGTACGCAGTATTTT,CAWSVIRGGRSTQYF
TRBD2,TRBJ2-2,NA,TRBV5-6,TGTGCCAGCGCTAGCGGGAGAGTTGCCGGGGAGCTGTTTTTT,CASASGRVAGELFF
NA,TRBJ2-7,NA,TRBV9,TGTGCCAGCAGCGTCGGGGACATTAACGAGCAGTACTTC,CASSVGDINEQYF
NA,TRBJ1-5,NA,TRBV27,TGTGCCAGCAGTACAGGTGATTTAGATCAGCCCCAGCATTTT,CASSTGDLDQPQHF
TRBD2,TRBJ2-4,NA,TRBV29-1,TGCAGCGTTAGGACTAGCGGAAACATTCAGTACTTC,CSVRTSGNIQYF